This T cell receptor (beta chain) comes out of a study of T-cell reconstitution after alpha-beta-depleted transplantation in children. Study findings and constraints: One year post-transplant, T-cell counts and diversity were largely derived from T cells produced anew. Expanded clones from the graft, numbering several hundred, reportedly supplied alpha-beta T cells about two months after transplant. In some patients, recipient T cells and intrathymic progenitors surviving conditioning explained high day-60 diversity.

With regard to this clonotype: Its antigen remains unidentified.

Between the trimmed V and J ends, which lost 7 bases and 7 bases, there was a span of 16 bases. The CDR3 contains 13 residues. Per germline, CDR1 SNHLY and CDR2 FYNNEI. Unique molecular identifiers tagged the TCRbeta library. Via MiXCR, TCRdb re-called the PCR reads, giving one row per CDR3 protein. The table records just over 950,000 distinct CDR3 sequences, 25% to 30% of them present only once. This clonotype was sampled from a boy younger than two who had a stem cell transplant for SCID, so the T cells may come from the graft donor. The rearrangement joins TRBV2 to TRBJ1-2; D not resolved. Sequenced here: PBMCs, mostly from graft donor cells, sampled 360 days after TCRalphabeta/CD19-depleted stem cell transplant. The CDR3 coding sequence is TGTGCCAGCAAGGGCCAAGATCAAGGTGGCTACACCTTC. This sequence encodes CASKGQDQGGYTF.